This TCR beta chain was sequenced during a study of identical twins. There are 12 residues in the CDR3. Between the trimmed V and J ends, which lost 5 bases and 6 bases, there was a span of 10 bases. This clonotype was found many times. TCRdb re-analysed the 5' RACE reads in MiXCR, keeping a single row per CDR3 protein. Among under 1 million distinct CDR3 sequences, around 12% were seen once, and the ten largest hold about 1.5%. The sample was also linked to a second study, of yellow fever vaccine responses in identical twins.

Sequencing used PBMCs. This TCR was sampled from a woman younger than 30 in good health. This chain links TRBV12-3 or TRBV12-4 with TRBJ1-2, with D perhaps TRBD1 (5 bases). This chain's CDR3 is CASSPGTDGYTF. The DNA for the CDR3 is TGTGCCAGCAGTCCTGGGACGGATGGCTACACCTTC.